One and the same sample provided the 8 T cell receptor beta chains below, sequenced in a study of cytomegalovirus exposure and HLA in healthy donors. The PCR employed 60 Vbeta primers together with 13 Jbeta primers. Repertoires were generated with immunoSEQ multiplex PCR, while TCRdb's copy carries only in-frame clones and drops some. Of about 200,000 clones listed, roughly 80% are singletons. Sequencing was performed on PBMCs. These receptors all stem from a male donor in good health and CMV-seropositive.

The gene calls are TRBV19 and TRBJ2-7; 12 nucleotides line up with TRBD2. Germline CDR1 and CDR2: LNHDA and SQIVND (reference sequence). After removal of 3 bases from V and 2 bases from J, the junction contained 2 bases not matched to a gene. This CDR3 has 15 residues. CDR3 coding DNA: TGTGCCAGTAGTATCCTAGCGGGGGGGCCCTACGAGCAGTACTTC. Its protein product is CASSILAGGPYEQYF. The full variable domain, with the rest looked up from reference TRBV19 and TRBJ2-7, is DGGITQSPKYLFRKEGQNVTLSCEQNLNHDAMYWYRQDPGQGLRLIYYSQIVNDFQKGDIAEGYSVSREKKESFPLTVTSAQKNPTAFYLCASSILAGGPYEQYFGPGTRLTVT.

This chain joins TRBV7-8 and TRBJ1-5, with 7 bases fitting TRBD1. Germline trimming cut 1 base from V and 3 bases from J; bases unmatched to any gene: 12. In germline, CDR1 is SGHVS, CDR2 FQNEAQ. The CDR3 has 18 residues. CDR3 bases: TGTGCCAGCAGCTTAGAGGGGGTTAACAGGGGTTACAATCAGCCCCAGCATTTT. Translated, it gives CASSLEGVNRGYNQPQHF.

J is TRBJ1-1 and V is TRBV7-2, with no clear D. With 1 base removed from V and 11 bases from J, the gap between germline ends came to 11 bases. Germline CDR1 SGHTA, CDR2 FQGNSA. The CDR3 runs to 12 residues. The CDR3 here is CASSLVGGKAFF. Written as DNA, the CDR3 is TGTGCCAGCAGCTTAGTCGGCGGTAAGGCTTTCTTT.

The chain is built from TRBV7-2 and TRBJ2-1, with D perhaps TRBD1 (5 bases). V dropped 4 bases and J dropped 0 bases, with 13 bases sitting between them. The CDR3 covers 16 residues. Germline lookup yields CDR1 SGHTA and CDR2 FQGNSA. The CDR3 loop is CASSSLGLSSYNEQFF. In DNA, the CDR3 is TGTGCCAGCAGCTCCTTGGGGCTGAGCTCCTACAATGAGCAGTTCTTC.

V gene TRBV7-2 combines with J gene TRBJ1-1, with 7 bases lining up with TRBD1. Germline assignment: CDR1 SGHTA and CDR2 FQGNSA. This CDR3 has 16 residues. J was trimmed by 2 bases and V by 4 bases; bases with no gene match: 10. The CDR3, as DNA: TGTGCCAGCAGCTCCCACCACCGGACAGGAAACACTGAAGCTTTCTTT. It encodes CASSSHHRTGNTEAFF.

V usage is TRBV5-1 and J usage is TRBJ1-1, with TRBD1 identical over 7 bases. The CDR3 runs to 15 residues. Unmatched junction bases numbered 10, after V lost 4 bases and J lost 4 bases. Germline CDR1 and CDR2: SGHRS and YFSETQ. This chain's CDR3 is CASSPQGGAGTEAFF. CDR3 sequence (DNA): TGCGCCAGCAGCCCACAAGGGGGCGCTGGCACTGAAGCTTTCTTT.

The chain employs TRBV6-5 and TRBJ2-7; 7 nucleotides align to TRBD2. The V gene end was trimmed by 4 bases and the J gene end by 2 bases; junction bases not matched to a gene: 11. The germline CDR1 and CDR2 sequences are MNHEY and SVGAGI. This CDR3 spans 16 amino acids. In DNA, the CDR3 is TGTGCCAGCAGTTCATCCGGGACTACCTCAGCCTACGAGCAGTACTTC. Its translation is CASSSSGTTSAYEQYF.

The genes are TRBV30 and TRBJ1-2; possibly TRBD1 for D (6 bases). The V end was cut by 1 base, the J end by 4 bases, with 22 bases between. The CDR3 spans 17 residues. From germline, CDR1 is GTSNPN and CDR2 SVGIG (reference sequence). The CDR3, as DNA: TGTGCCTGGAGTGCCGGGAAAGCCACAGGGATGGGCTATGGCTACACCTTC. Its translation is CAWSAGKATGMGYGYTF. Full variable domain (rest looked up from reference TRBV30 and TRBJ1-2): SQTIHQWPATLVQPVGSPLSLECTVEGTSNPNLYWYRQAAGRGLQLLFYSVGIGQISSEVPQNLSASRPQDRQFILSSKKLLLSDSGFYLCAWSAGKATGMGYGYTFGSGTRLTVV.